The 28 T cell receptor beta chains given below trace back to one sample, sequenced in a study of cytotoxic CD8 clonotypes in ibrutinib-treated CLL (dated by TCRdb to the early 2020s). Library creation used the immunoSEQ multiplex PCR assay. In its TCRdb copy, this immuneACCESS table keeps in-frame sequences only and misses some clones. Where compared with another copy, unresolved V genes explain less than half of these, and the others have no known cause. Counted in this sample were about 49,000 clones; around half of them appeared once. The top ten hold less than 35% of the sample. The meaning of the sample's time point label: approximately 11 months on ibrutinib. Sequences were derived from PBMCs, sampled after 12 months of ibrutinib treatment. These receptors were obtained from a human donor with chronic lymphocytic leukemia.

This clone was detected once. The CDR3 loop reads CASSQDAVRRTEAFF. CDR3 nucleotides: TGCGCCAGCAGCCAGGATGCCGTCCGGCGCACTGAAGCTTTCTTT. The chain employs TRBV4-1 and TRBJ1-1; no reliable D call. The CDR3 length is 15 residues. Germline CDR1 and CDR2: MGHRA and YSYEKL. V was pared by 3 bases and J by 4 bases, with 15 bases between.

The chain couples TRBV28 to TRBJ2-1, with 14 bases matching TRBD2. The germline gives CDR1 MDHEN, CDR2 SYDVKM. The V and J ends lost 6 bases and 6 bases, in that order; junction bases with no gene match: 1. The CDR3 covers 14 residues. The CDR3 DNA follows: TGTGCCAGCAGGGGACTAGCGGGGGCCAATGAGCAGTTCTTC. Translated, it gives CASRGLAGANEQFF.

This chain uses TRBV27 with TRBJ2-1, with 7 bases that match TRBD1. Germline CDR1 is MNHEY and CDR2 is SMNVEV (reference sequence). This CDR3 spans 15 amino acids. Losses at the gene ends were 3 bases for V and 5 bases for J; bases not matched to a gene: 7. CDR3 bases: TGTGCCAGCAGTTTGGGTCGACAGGGTAACAATGAGCAGTTCTTC. Amino acid sequence: CASSLGRQGNNEQFF.

This clone has only a few counts. This chain links TRBV4-2 with TRBJ1-6; possibly TRBD1 for D (5 bases). From germline, CDR1 is LGHNA and CDR2 YNFKEQ. Trimming shortened V by 1 base and J by 4 bases, and 11 bases separated the two germline ends. The CDR3 runs to 16 residues. The CDR3 is CASSQGLRQYNSPLHF. The CDR3 DNA follows: TGTGCCAGCAGCCAAGGGCTTCGACAGTATAATTCACCCCTCCACTTT.

This clone was counted a few times. The V and J genes are TRBV28 and TRBJ2-7; D is ambiguous. The germline V gene has CDR1 MDHEN and CDR2 SYDVKM. This CDR3 region has 13 residues. V lost 6 bases and J 3 bases, leaving 12 bases between the germline ends. CDR3 DNA sequence: TGTGCCAGCAGGACCAGTGGGAACTACGAGCAGTACTTC. It specifies CASRTSGNYEQYF.

This clone was detected only a few times. A junction boundary mismatches the germline segment, possibly from a read error. CDR3 nucleotide sequence: TGTGCCAGCAGCTTGGGACAACAGGCTCACAATGAGCAGTTCTTC. Its protein product is CASSLGQQAHNEQFF. This chain uses TRBV5-3 with TRBJ2-1; maybe TRBD1 (6 bases). TRBV5-3 is given ORF status, its function remaining uncertain. The CDR3 is made up of 15 amino acids.

CDR3 DNA sequence: TGTGCCAGCAGTGGGACAAGCTCTGGAAACACCATATATTTT. Amino acids: CASSGTSSGNTIYF. The V call is TRBV25-1, the J call TRBJ1-3, with D perhaps TRBD1 (5 bases). Germline CDR1 is MGHDK and CDR2 is SYGVNS. Trimming stripped 4 bases from V and 0 bases from J, with 7 bases between. The CDR3 runs 14 residues.

The genes are TRBV7-2 and TRBJ2-7, with 15 bases that match TRBD2. This CDR3 has 15 amino acids. Germline V gene sequence: CDR1 SGHTA, CDR2 FQGNSA. Trimming took 6 bases from V and 9 from J; bases not matched to a gene: 9. The CDR3 loop reads CASSPGLAGGSGQYF. For the CDR3, the DNA is TGTGCCAGCAGTCCTGGACTAGCGGGAGGGAGTGGGCAGTACTTC.

The V and J genes are TRBV10-3 and TRBJ2-3, with 7 bases fitting TRBD1. Germline trimming cut 3 bases from V and 2 bases from J; bases unmatched to any gene: 5. This CDR3 spans 15 amino acids. Germline-derived CDR1 and CDR2 are ENHRY and SYGVKD. The CDR3 DNA reads as TGTGCCATCAGTGACTCCGGACAGGCCACAGATACGCAGTATTTT. The encoded protein is CAISDSGQATDTQYF.

The chain uses TRBV28 and TRBJ2-7; no reliable D call. Germline assignment: CDR1 MDHEN and CDR2 SYDVKM. The germline V and J ends were trimmed by 5 bases and 6 bases, with 11 bases remaining between them. CDR3 size: 12 residues. This CDR3 reads CASSPTHSEQYF. DNA of the CDR3: TGTGCCAGCAGTCCCACGCATAGCGAGCAGTACTTC.

A few counts support this clone. V gene TRBV9 combines with J gene TRBJ2-2; D gene uncertain. Germline V lookup: CDR1 SGDLS, CDR2 YYNGEE. The CDR3 has 13 amino acids. V dropped 0 bases and J dropped 5 bases, with 5 bases sitting between them. CDR3 bases: TGTGCCAGCAGCGTAGTCGGGACCGGGGAGCTGTTTTTT. This translates into CASSVVGTGELFF.

CDR3 DNA: TGTGCCAGTAGTATCCCCCAGGGGGTTACTGAAGCTTTCTTT. Its translation: CASSIPQGVTEAFF. V is TRBV19 and J is TRBJ1-1; 7 bases agree with TRBD1. CDR3 length equals 14 residues. Unmatched junction bases numbered 6, after V lost 3 bases and J lost 5 bases. Germline CDR1 reads LNHDA; CDR2 reads SQIVND (reference sequence).

The V call is TRBV10-1, the J call TRBJ2-5, with D unclear. CDR1 WNHNN and CDR2 SYGVQD come from the germline V gene (reference sequence). The CDR3 totals 13 residues. V lost 5 bases and J 1 base, leaving 8 bases between the germline ends. The CDR3 DNA sequence: TGCGCCAGCAGTATGACGGTCCAAGAGACCCAGTACTTC. Translation gives CASSMTVQETQYF.

The chain couples TRBV28 to TRBJ2-7, with TRBD2 identical over 11 bases. This CDR3 is built from 15 residues. The germline CDR1 and CDR2 sequences are MDHEN and SYDVKM. V gave up 5 bases and J gave up 4 bases; unmatched junction bases: 7. CDR3 sequence: CASSRFGTSGYEQYF. CDR3 in DNA: TGTGCCAGCAGTAGATTCGGGACTAGCGGATACGAGCAGTACTTC. Looking up the rest from reference TRBV28 and TRBJ2-7 gives the full variable domain: DVKVTQSSRYLVKRTGEKVFLECVQDMDHENMFWYRQDPGLGLRLIYFSYDVKMKEKGDIPEGYSVSREKKERFSLILESASTNQTSMYLCASSRFGTSGYEQYFGPGTRLTVT.

The chain combines TRBV5-1 with TRBJ2-4; tentative D call: TRBD2 (6 bases). Germline CDR1 is SGHRS and CDR2 is YFSETQ. The CDR3 has 15 amino acids. Deletions cut 5 bases from V and 0 bases from J, with 12 bases between. The DNA for the CDR3 is TGCGCCAGCAGTTGGGACGGGAGAGCCAAAAACATTCAGTACTTC. Residues: CASSWDGRAKNIQYF. Full variable domain (missing parts from reference TRBV5-1 and TRBJ2-4): KAGVTQTPRYLIKTRGQQVTLSCSPISGHRSVSWYQQTPGQGLQFLFEYFSETQRNKGNFPGRFSGRQFSNSRSEMNVSTLELGDSALYLCASSWDGRAKNIQYFGAGTRLSVL.

The V and J genes are TRBV7-2 and TRBJ1-2; no firm D call. V was shortened by 6 bases and J by 4 bases, with 6 bases between the two germline ends. Germline values: CDR1 SGHTA, CDR2 FQGNSA. The CDR3 is 11 amino acids. As DNA, the CDR3 is TGTGCCAGCAGGAGGACCTATGGCTACACCTTC. It translates to CASRRTYGYTF.

This clone came up many times. V usage is TRBV5-1 and J usage is TRBJ2-4, with D perhaps given as TRBD1 or TRBD2 (5 bases each). V gave up 6 bases and J gave up 8 bases, with 15 bases separating them. The germline V gene has CDR1 SGHRS and CDR2 YFSETQ. The CDR3 totals 13 residues. The DNA for the CDR3 is TGCGCCAGCAAGGAGGACAATGGAGACATTCAGTACTTC. The encoded protein is CASKEDNGDIQYF.

Regarding this clone: Relative to the germline gene, one junction end is altered; a read error may explain this. This rearrangement joins TRBV7-7 to TRBJ2-5; a possible D gene is TRBD2 (6 bases). Germline V gene sequence: CDR1 SSHAT, CDR2 FNYEAQ (reference sequence). The CDR3 is 13 residues long. CDR3 coding DNA: TGTGCTAGCAGCTATACTAGCCGAGAGACCCAGTACTTC. Translation gives CASSYTSRETQYF.

Only a few counts were recorded for this clone. V and J are TRBV6-6 and TRBJ2-4, with 9 bases that match TRBD1. The germline CDR1 and CDR2 sequences are MNHNY and SVGAGI (reference sequence). The CDR3 is 11 residues long. The V and J ends lost 6 bases and 9 bases, in that order; junction bases with no gene match: 0. The CDR3 sequence is CASRDRGIQYF. CDR3 nucleotides: TGTGCCAGCAGGGACAGGGGCATTCAGTACTTC.

The chain links TRBV6-1 to TRBJ2-7; TRBD2 matches at 7 bases. CDR1 and CDR2 (germline): MNHNS, SASEGT. This CDR3 contains 13 residues. V lost 6 bases, J lost 7 bases, and 9 bases stayed unmatched. The chain's CDR3 is CASRLGRAGEQYF. The CDR3 DNA is TGTGCCAGCAGACTTGGGAGGGCCGGGGAGCAGTACTTC.

This clone came up a few times. The chain employs TRBV19 and TRBJ1-2; possibly TRBD1 for D (6 bases). The CDR3 is made up of 13 amino acids. Trimming pared 7 bases from V and 4 bases from J, leaving 13 bases between. Germline lookup yields CDR1 LNHDA and CDR2 SQIVND (reference sequence). Written as DNA, the CDR3 is TGTGCCAGTAATCCGGGACAAAGCTATGGCTACACCTTC. It translates to CASNPGQSYGYTF.

In this sample, this clone turned up a few times. The chain links TRBV7-8 to TRBJ2-3; 7 bases align to TRBD2. The CDR3 is 19 amino acids. The trim removed 3 bases at V and 3 bases at J, leaving 18 bases unmatched. Looked up from germline, CDR1 is SGHVS and CDR2 is FQNEAQ. The CDR3 loop is CASSFRARDSGPSTDTQYF. The CDR3 coding sequence is TGTGCCAGCAGCTTTAGGGCCCGGGATAGCGGGCCTTCGACAGATACGCAGTATTTT.

This clone showed up many times. Written as DNA, the CDR3 is TGTGCCAGCAGTCGGGAATTTGACAGGGTACGGACCGGGGAGCTGTTTTTT. Translated: CASSREFDRVRTGELFF. This rearrangement joins TRBV27 to TRBJ2-2; TRBD1 matches at 7 bases. In germline, CDR1 is MNHEY, CDR2 SMNVEV (reference sequence). This CDR3 has 17 residues. Trimming removed 5 bases from V and 5 bases from J; junction bases left unmatched: 14.

The chain links TRBV7-9 to TRBJ1-1; 7 bases align to TRBD1. V was pared by 4 bases and J by 11 bases, with 13 bases of the junction left unmatched. The germline V gene encodes CDR1 SEHNR and CDR2 FQNEAQ (reference sequence). CDR3 length equals 14 residues. The CDR3 bases are TGTGCCAGCAGCTCACCGACACAGGGGCGAAGGGCTTTCTTT. Translating it yields CASSSPTQGRRAFF.

The chain joins TRBV7-9 to TRBJ1-1; 10 positions agree with TRBD1. After removal of 5 bases from V and 5 bases from J, the junction contained 5 bases not matched to a gene. The CDR3 consists of 14 residues. Germline V gene sequence: CDR1 SEHNR, CDR2 FQNEAQ (reference sequence). The CDR3 loop reads CASSKGTGATEAFF. The CDR3 coding sequence is TGTGCCAGCAGCAAAGGGACAGGGGCGACTGAAGCTTTCTTT.

This clone has at least ten counts. This rearrangement joins TRBV7-2 to TRBJ1-2, with 7 bases aligning to TRBD1. The length of the CDR3 is 14 residues. Germline V CDR1 and CDR2: SGHTA, FQGNSA. V lost 5 bases and J lost 8; bases outside the gene matches: 11. The CDR3 bases are TGTGCCAGCAGCCCTGAACAGGGGTTAAAGGGCTACACCTTC. Translation: CASSPEQGLKGYTF.

The table lists this clone with many counts. This sequence joins TRBV29-1 and TRBJ1-1, with TRBD1 matching over 9 bases. This CDR3 has 13 residues. The V and J ends lost 6 bases and 5 bases, in that order; junction bases with no gene match: 7. The germline V gene has CDR1 SQVTM and CDR2 ANQGSEA. DNA of the CDR3: TGCAGCGTGAAGGGACAGGGTGGAACTGAAGCTTTCTTT. The encoded protein is CSVKGQGGTEAFF.

The CDR3 sequence is CASSVEGGTGETQYF. CDR3 in DNA: TGTGCCAGCAGCGTAGAAGGCGGGACGGGAGAGACCCAGTACTTC. The chain joins TRBV9 to TRBJ2-5, with a tentative D call TRBD2 (6 bases). CDR3 length: 15 residues. CDR1 and CDR2 (germline): SGDLS, YYNGEE. The V and J ends lost 0 bases and 4 bases respectively, with 13 bases between them.